These 28 T cell receptor beta chains came from one sample sequenced in a study of T cell changes during pregnancy in multiple sclerosis. Method: immunoSEQ multiplex PCR; TCRdb's copy keeps in-frame clones and lacks some. This table has 70,000 or so clones, around 92% appearing once. The sample in question was peripheral blood, obtained in the third trimester of pregnancy. The receptors shown here come from a female donor in good health, enrolled as a control in a pregnancy study.

This clone turned up a few times. This rearrangement joins TRBV18 to TRBJ1-1; 9 positions match TRBD1. V gave up 3 bases and J gave up 8 bases; unmatched junction bases: 4. Germline V lookup: CDR1 KGHSH, CDR2 LQKENI. The CDR3 is 13 residues long. CDR3 residues: CASSPGQGREAFF. Written as DNA, the CDR3 is TGTGCCAGCTCACCGGGACAGGGTAGGGAAGCTTTCTTT.

The chain joins TRBV14 to TRBJ2-7, with TRBD1 matching 7 bases. The CDR3 runs to 14 residues. CDR1 and CDR2 (germline): SGHDN, FVKESK. The V and J ends lost 8 bases and 0 bases, in that order; junction bases with no gene match: 7. As DNA, the CDR3 is TGTGCCAGCTTAAACACAGGGGCCTCCTACGAGCAGTACTTC. Protein sequence: CASLNTGASYEQYF.

In its sample, this clone was seen a few times. The genes are TRBV28 and TRBJ1-1, with D perhaps matching TRBD1 (6 bases). The CDR3 extends over 13 amino acids. Trimming took off 8 bases at V and 11 bases at J, with 21 bases between the two ends. Germline V gene sequence: CDR1 MDHEN, CDR2 SYDVKM. The CDR3 spells CASGHKDRLLAFF. The CDR3 DNA is TGTGCCAGCGGCCACAAGGACAGATTGCTGGCTTTCTTT.

This chain uses TRBV9 with TRBJ1-2, with D possibly TRBD1 on 5 matching bases. V was cut by 0 bases and J by 4 bases, with 13 bases left in between. The CDR3 is 15 residues long. Germline loops: CDR1 SGDLS, CDR2 YYNGEE. CDR3: CASSVGGLGPYGYTF. CDR3 DNA sequence: TGTGCCAGCAGCGTAGGGGGCTTAGGGCCCTATGGCTACACCTTC.

The chain combines TRBV27 with TRBJ2-7, with 12 bases fitting TRBD2. Germline trimming cut 5 bases from V and 2 bases from J; bases unmatched to any gene: 1. Germline values: CDR1 MNHEY, CDR2 SMNVEV (reference sequence). This CDR3 has 14 residues. The CDR3 DNA follows: TGTGCCAGCAGTGCTAGCGGGGGGGCCTACGAGCAGTACTTC. This gives the protein CASSASGGAYEQYF.

The chain combines TRBV6-6 with TRBJ1-1; maybe TRBD1 (5 bases). V was trimmed by 8 bases and J by 6 bases, leaving 7 bases between them. CDR1 is MNHNY, CDR2 SVGAGI, per germline (reference sequence). This CDR3 is built from 10 residues. CDR3 nucleotides: TGTGCCAGCGGGGCGGCTGAAGCTTTCTTT. This sequence encodes CASGAAEAFF.

CDR3 protein: CAWSVYREQFF. CDR3 nucleotides: TGTGCCTGGAGTGTATATCGTGAGCAGTTCTTC. The rearrangement uses TRBV30 and TRBJ2-1; D gene ambiguous. The length of the CDR3 is 11 residues. Germline V gene data show CDR1 as GTSNPN and CDR2 as SVGIG (reference sequence). V was shortened by 0 bases and J by 9 bases, with 6 bases between the two germline ends.

Only one count was recorded for this clone. The rearrangement uses TRBV5-6 and TRBJ1-1; 10 positions agree with TRBD1. V lost 5 bases to trimming and J lost 7 bases; unmatched junction nucleotides: 11. The CDR3 is 15 residues long. Germline V CDR1 and CDR2: SGHDT, YYEEEE. The CDR3 is CASRRRRWDRGEAFF. CDR3 sequence (DNA): TGTGCCAGCAGGCGGAGACGCTGGGACAGGGGTGAAGCTTTCTTT.

This CDR3 is CASSLSDRGNQPQHF. The DNA for the CDR3 is TGTGCCAGCAGCTTATCGGACAGGGGCAATCAGCCCCAGCATTTT. The rearrangement uses TRBV7-2 and TRBJ1-5; TRBD1 matches at 8 bases. From germline, CDR1 is SGHTA and CDR2 FQGNSA. The CDR3 runs 15 residues. With V trimmed by 2 bases and J by 2 bases, 2 bases remained unmatched. Variable domain in full (rest from reference TRBV7-2 and TRBJ1-5): GAGVSQSPSNKVTEKGKDVELRCDPISGHTALYWYRQSLGQGLEFLIYFQGNSAPDKSGLPSDRFSAERTGGSVSTLTIQRTQQEDSAVYLCASSLSDRGNQPQHFGDGTRLSIL.

V gene TRBV28 combines with J gene TRBJ1-1; D is possibly TRBD1 (5 bases). The V gene's germline CDR1 is MDHEN and CDR2 SYDVKM. V shed 3 bases and J shed 0 bases, with 20 bases lying between them. This CDR3 is built from 18 residues. The CDR3 sequence is CASSFHGGRDSMNTEAFF. CDR3 bases: TGTGCCAGCAGTTTCCACGGGGGAAGAGATTCAATGAACACTGAAGCTTTCTTT.

The table lists this clone with a few counts. The J gene is TRBJ1-6, the V gene TRBV5-1, with 10 nucleotides matching TRBD1. Trimming at V came to 4 bases and at J to 8 bases, leaving 15 bases not matched to a gene. The CDR3 covers 18 residues. Germline V gives CDR1 SGHRS, CDR2 YFSETQ. In nucleotides, the CDR3 is TGCGCCAGCAGCAGGGCGACGGGACAGGGGCCGGTGGATTCACCCCTCCACTTT. Protein sequence: CASSRATGQGPVDSPLHF.

This chain links TRBV4-2 with TRBJ2-1, with TRBD2 matching over 10 bases. Trimming at V came to 2 bases and at J to 10 bases, leaving 8 bases not matched to a gene. The CDR3 is 15 residues long. Germline CDR1 and CDR2: LGHNA and YNFKEQ. Here the CDR3 reads CASSQIPSGSGEQFF. In DNA form, the CDR3 reads TGTGCCAGCAGCCAAATCCCTAGCGGGAGCGGGGAGCAGTTCTTC.

The CDR3 DNA reads TGTGCCAGCAGCTTAGGGCAGGGTCGCACAGATACGCAGTATTTT. It specifies CASSLGQGRTDTQYF. The chain has TRBV7-7 and TRBJ2-3, with D perhaps matching TRBD1 (5 bases). Germline assignment: CDR1 SSHAT and CDR2 FNYEAQ (reference sequence). V was trimmed by 1 base and J by 1 base, leaving 9 bases between them. This CDR3 spans 15 amino acids.

The chain combines TRBV30 with TRBJ1-2, with 7 nucleotides matching TRBD1. Germline CDR1 is GTSNPN and CDR2 is SVGIG (reference sequence). The junction had 4 bases not matched to a gene; V was cut back by 2 bases and J by 7 bases. This CDR3 spans 12 amino acids. In DNA, the CDR3 is TGTGCCTGGAGTTCCGACAGGGCTGGCTACACCTTC. Amino acids: CAWSSDRAGYTF.

As DNA, the CDR3 is TGCGCCAGCACCATCGGGACACCTTTGAACACTGAAGCTTTCTTT. Protein product: CASTIGTPLNTEAFF. The chain combines TRBV5-1 with TRBJ1-1; tentative D call: TRBD1 (6 bases). The CDR3 totals 15 residues. V was trimmed by 6 bases and J by 0 bases, leaving 15 bases between them. CDR1 is SGHRS, CDR2 YFSETQ, per germline.

V and J are TRBV5-1 and TRBJ2-5, with D possibly TRBD1 on 6 matching bases. The CDR3 loop spans 15 amino acids. Germline V gene lookup returns CDR1 SGHRS and CDR2 YFSETQ. V shed 5 bases and J shed 1 base, with 15 bases lying between them. The DNA of the CDR3 is TGCGCCAGCAGGTGGAATACAGGGTTCCAAGAGACCCAGTACTTC. Translated: CASRWNTGFQETQYF.

V usage is TRBV19 and J usage is TRBJ1-1; D may be TRBD1 (5 bases). The germline gives CDR1 LNHDA, CDR2 SQIVND (reference sequence). Between the trimmed V and J ends, which lost 7 bases and 5 bases, there was a span of 8 bases. The CDR3 sequence is 11 residues long. CDR3 loop: CASKGKTEAFF. The CDR3 nucleotides read TGTGCCAGTAAGGGGAAGACTGAAGCTTTCTTT.

The gene calls are TRBV5-1 and TRBJ1-4; D unclear. The ends were cut back, 4 bases at V and 0 bases at J, with 13 bases in the middle. This CDR3 is 16 amino acids long. The V gene's germline CDR1 is SGHRS and CDR2 YFSETQ. CDR3 amino acids: CASSGGRSSTNEKLFF. In nucleotides, the CDR3 is TGCGCCAGCAGCGGAGGGCGCTCCTCAACTAATGAAAAACTGTTTTTT.

This chain links TRBV13 with TRBJ2-5, with TRBD1 identical over 10 bases. Losses at the gene ends were 5 bases for V and 9 bases for J; bases not matched to a gene: 12. The CDR3 is made up of 15 amino acids. Germline V gives CDR1 PRHDT, CDR2 FYEKMQ (reference sequence). The CDR3 nucleotides are TGTGCCAGCAGCCCGGGACAGGGGTCGGGGACGGCCCAGTACTTC. Translated, it gives CASSPGQGSGTAQYF.

The V gene is TRBV10-3, the J gene TRBJ1-1, with D possibly matching TRBD1 (5 bases). The germline V gene encodes CDR1 ENHRY and CDR2 SYGVKD. Trimming removed 10 bases at V and 4 bases at J, with 25 bases between. The length of the CDR3 is 16 residues. The CDR3 nucleotides read TGTGCCAGTCAGGGTAAATCGTCACGATTAGGCACTGAAGCTTTCTTT. This gives the protein CASQGKSSRLGTEAFF.

The V and J genes are TRBV4-2 and TRBJ2-7; possible D gene TRBD1, 6 bases. The CDR3 is made up of 14 amino acids. In germline, CDR1 is LGHNA, CDR2 YNFKEQ. V lost 3 bases to trimming and J lost 3 bases, with 12 bases between them. The chain's CDR3 is CASSQGLQGYEQYF. The CDR3 DNA follows: TGTGCCAGCAGCCAGGGATTACAGGGCTACGAGCAGTACTTC.

The gene calls are TRBV5-1 and TRBJ1-1; TRBD1 is a possible D gene (5 bases). This CDR3 contains 14 residues. V lost 5 bases to trimming and J lost 0 bases, with 11 bases between them. Germline V gene data show CDR1 as SGHRS and CDR2 as YFSETQ. CDR3 protein: CASRGPSMNTEAFF. The CDR3 DNA is TGCGCCAGCAGGGGGCCAAGCATGAACACTGAAGCTTTCTTT.

This chain joins TRBV13 and TRBJ2-1; D remains unclear. The germline V gene encodes CDR1 PRHDT and CDR2 FYEKMQ (reference sequence). V shed 4 bases and J shed 12 bases, with 13 bases lying between them. This CDR3 has 12 residues. CDR3: CASSSVGVGQFF. The CDR3 DNA is TGTGCCAGCAGCTCGGTTGGTGTTGGGCAGTTCTTC.

The sample holds one count of this clone. The chain joins TRBV5-1 to TRBJ2-1; 7 nucleotides agree with TRBD2. The V segment lost 7 bases and the J segment 9 bases; nucleotides outside the gene matches: 16. This CDR3 has 15 amino acids. CDR1 is SGHRS and CDR2 is YFSETQ in the germline V gene. As DNA, the CDR3 is TGCGCCAGCTACGCGGGAGTCGGCCCCTTGGGTGAGCAGTTCTTC. It encodes CASYAGVGPLGEQFF.

V usage is TRBV7-2 and J usage is TRBJ1-2, with D possibly TRBD1 on 5 matching bases. Between the trimmed V and J ends, which lost 4 bases and 5 bases, there was a span of 14 bases. The CDR3 is made up of 14 amino acids. Germline lookup yields CDR1 SGHTA and CDR2 FQGNSA. CDR3 nucleotide sequence: TGTGCCAGCAGCTCAGACAGCGGGCCTTATGGCTACACCTTC. Its translation is CASSSDSGPYGYTF.

The V call is TRBV27, the J call TRBJ1-4, with a weak D call TRBD1 (5 bases). The CDR3 consists of 15 residues. Germline CDR1 and CDR2: MNHEY and SMNVEV (reference sequence). Trimming stripped 5 bases from V and 0 bases from J, with 10 bases between. The DNA of the CDR3 is TGTGCCAGCAGTAAATACAGGTCAACTAATGAAAAACTGTTTTTT. Translated, it gives CASSKYRSTNEKLFF.

This chain links TRBV5-1 with TRBJ2-3, with 11 bases fitting TRBD2. CDR1 is SGHRS, CDR2 YFSETQ, per germline. The CDR3 loop spans 15 amino acids. The V gene end was trimmed by 10 bases and the J gene end by 1 base; junction bases not matched to a gene: 8. CDR3 sequence reads: CAVSSGGHGTDTQYF. The CDR3 DNA follows: TGCGCCGTCTCTAGCGGGGGGCATGGCACAGATACGCAGTATTTT.

This rearrangement joins TRBV5-6 to TRBJ1-4, with D perhaps TRBD1 (5 bases). CDR3 length: 16 amino acids. From germline, CDR1 is SGHDT and CDR2 YYEEEE. V lost 0 bases and J 4 bases, leaving 13 bases between the germline ends. CDR3 protein: CASSLETGPFNEKLFF. Here the CDR3 DNA reads TGTGCCAGCAGCTTGGAAACAGGCCCATTTAATGAAAAACTGTTTTTT.